Listed below are T cell receptor beta chains from one sample, sequenced in a study of shared clonotypes between healthy human individuals. Sequencing used immunoSEQ multiplex PCR; TCRdb keeps in-frame clones, though not all of them. The data hold about 820,000 clones, with approximately 92% observed a single time. Material for sequencing was naive CD8+ T cells sorted from blood. Source of these receptors: a man aged 30 to 39 in good health. The CDR3 runs from the conserved cysteine through the conserved F or W. The order of the fields is D gene, clone size, V gene, J gene, CDR3 DNA, CDR3 protein. D genes are given only for firm matches. The size of a clone is reported for some rows only, either as once, few or many, or as a class for expanded clones.

d_gene: NA
abundance: NA
v_gene: TRBV29-1
j_gene: TRBJ2-4
CDR3nt: TGCAGCGTTGAAGACCCCCGGTCGATAGCCAAAAACATTCAGTACTTC
CDR3aa: CSVEDPRSIAKNIQYF

d_gene: NA
abundance: NA
v_gene: TRBV7-6
j_gene: TRBJ2-2
CDR3nt: TGTGCCAGCAGCTTAGAGTCCGTCCGGTTAACCGGGGAGCTGTTTTTT
CDR3aa: CASSLESVRLTGELFF

d_gene: TRBD2
abundance: NA
v_gene: TRBV7-9
j_gene: TRBJ2-2
CDR3nt: TGTGCCAGCGGAAAGGCTGCGGGAGCCATCGGGGAGCTGTTTTTT
CDR3aa: CASGKAAGAIGELFF

d_gene: TRBD2
abundance: NA
v_gene: TRBV4-1
j_gene: TRBJ2-7
CDR3nt: TGCGCCAGCAGCCTGTATAGCGGGAGACCCTACGAGCAGTACTTC
CDR3aa: CASSLYSGRPYEQYF

d_gene: TRBD1
abundance: NA
v_gene: TRBV7-6
j_gene: TRBJ1-2
CDR3nt: TGTGCCAGCAGCACCGGACAGGGGGCGAGTTATGGCTACACCTTC
CDR3aa: CASSTGQGASYGYTF

d_gene: NA
abundance: once
v_gene: TRBV5-1
j_gene: TRBJ2-7
CDR3nt: TGCGCCAGCAGCTTGGGGATCCTCAACTACTACGAGCAGTACTTC
CDR3aa: CASSLGILNYYEQYF

d_gene: NA
abundance: NA
v_gene: TRBV5-4
j_gene: TRBJ1-5
CDR3nt: TGTGCCAGCACGATACAGGGTAAAGGAGTCGATCAGCCCCAGCATTTT
CDR3aa: CASTIQGKGVDQPQHF

d_gene: TRBD2
abundance: NA
v_gene: TRBV9
j_gene: TRBJ2-5
CDR3nt: TGTGCCAGCAGCGTATCCCAAACGGGAGGGAGGGGAGAGACCCAGTACTTC
CDR3aa: CASSVSQTGGRGETQYF

d_gene: TRBD1
abundance: NA
v_gene: TRBV13
j_gene: TRBJ2-4
CDR3nt: TGTGCCAGCGGCTACTCCGGGACAGGGGGAGCCAAAAACATTCAGTACTTC
CDR3aa: CASGYSGTGGAKNIQYF

d_gene: NA
abundance: NA
v_gene: TRBV6-5
j_gene: TRBJ2-2
CDR3nt: TGTGCCGCAGGGGAGACCGGGGAGCTGTTTTTT
CDR3aa: CAAGETGELFF

d_gene: TRBD1
abundance: NA
v_gene: TRBV4-3
j_gene: TRBJ1-2
CDR3nt: TGCGCCAGCAGCCGTGGACAGGGAGTTTATGGCTACACCTTC
CDR3aa: CASSRGQGVYGYTF

d_gene: NA
abundance: many
v_gene: TRBV28
j_gene: TRBJ2-7
CDR3nt: TGTGCCACCACACAGGACTCCTACGAGCAGTACTTC
CDR3aa: CATTQDSYEQYF

d_gene: NA
abundance: NA
v_gene: TRBV28
j_gene: TRBJ2-7
CDR3nt: TGTGCCAGCAGTTGGACGGTTAGCTCCTACGAGCAGTACTTC
CDR3aa: CASSWTVSSYEQYF

d_gene: NA
abundance: NA
v_gene: TRBV28
j_gene: TRBJ2-7
CDR3nt: TGTGCCAGCAGCATACACAGGGATTCCAGCTCCTACGAGCAGTACTTC
CDR3aa: CASSIHRDSSSYEQYF

d_gene: NA
abundance: NA
v_gene: TRBV7-9
j_gene: TRBJ2-1
CDR3nt: TGTGCCAGCAGCTTCTCTGGGGTTGGAAATGAGCAGTTCTTC
CDR3aa: CASSFSGVGNEQFF

d_gene: NA
abundance: once
v_gene: TRBV27
j_gene: TRBJ2-1
CDR3nt: TGTGCCAGCCGGGAGCTCTACAATGAGCAGTTCTTC
CDR3aa: CASRELYNEQFF

d_gene: NA
abundance: NA
v_gene: TRBV6-1
j_gene: TRBJ2-1
CDR3nt: TGTGCCAGCAGTGAACCGGGGCCCGTTGGTACGGATGAGCAGTTCTTC
CDR3aa: CASSEPGPVGTDEQFF

d_gene: NA
abundance: once
v_gene: TRBV27
j_gene: TRBJ2-2
CDR3nt: TGTGCCAGCAGTCCCGGCGGGGAGCTGTTTTTT
CDR3aa: CASSPGGELFF

d_gene: NA
abundance: NA
v_gene: TRBV6-6
j_gene: TRBJ2-1
CDR3nt: TGTGCCAGCAAAGAGCGGGATGAGCAGTTCTTC
CDR3aa: CASKERDEQFF

d_gene: NA
abundance: NA
v_gene: TRBV7-6
j_gene: TRBJ2-5
CDR3nt: TGTGCCAGCAGCTTTCTGGATACTAGTCCTAACGGGGAGACCCAGTACTTC
CDR3aa: CASSFLDTSPNGETQYF

d_gene: NA
abundance: few
v_gene: TRBV6-5
j_gene: TRBJ2-1
CDR3nt: TGTGCCAGCGGCTCTGGATCGGGAAGGGGTGAGCAGTTCTTC
CDR3aa: CASGSGSGRGEQFF

d_gene: NA
abundance: NA
v_gene: TRBV6-1
j_gene: TRBJ2-2
CDR3nt: TGTGCCAGCAGTGAAGTTGGCAGCTCGAACACCGGGGAGCTGTTTTTT
CDR3aa: CASSEVGSSNTGELFF

d_gene: TRBD2
abundance: NA
v_gene: TRBV4-1
j_gene: TRBJ2-7
CDR3nt: TGCGCCAGCAGCCAAGGGGACCCAGCGGGAGAATACGAGCAGTACTTC
CDR3aa: CASSQGDPAGEYEQYF

d_gene: NA
abundance: NA
v_gene: TRBV6-6
j_gene: TRBJ2-7
CDR3nt: TGTGCCAGCAGCCAACACAGCTACGAGCAGTACTTC
CDR3aa: CASSQHSYEQYF

d_gene: NA
abundance: NA
v_gene: TRBV25-1
j_gene: TRBJ2-7
CDR3nt: TGTGCCAGCAGTGAAACGGACCGGTACGAGCAGTACTTC
CDR3aa: CASSETDRYEQYF

d_gene: NA
abundance: NA
v_gene: TRBV28
j_gene: TRBJ1-5
CDR3nt: TGTGCCAGCAGTTTCTGGGGGGGGAATCAGCCCCAGCATTTT
CDR3aa: CASSFWGGNQPQHF

d_gene: TRBD2
abundance: NA
v_gene: TRBV9
j_gene: TRBJ2-1
CDR3nt: TGTGCCAGCAGTAACTTAGCGGGAGGACCTAGCTCCTACAATGAGCAGTTCTTC
CDR3aa: CASSNLAGGPSSYNEQFF

d_gene: NA
abundance: NA
v_gene: TRBV28
j_gene: TRBJ2-6
CDR3nt: TGTGCCAGCACCCCCGGAAGACTACATAGATCTGGGGCCAACGTCCTGACTTTC
CDR3aa: CASTPGRLHRSGANVLTF

d_gene: NA
abundance: once
v_gene: TRBV4-1
j_gene: TRBJ1-5
CDR3nt: TGCGCCAGCAGCCAAGACCTCGGGGGGGGCAATCAGCCCCAGCATTTT
CDR3aa: CASSQDLGGGNQPQHF

d_gene: TRBD2
abundance: NA
v_gene: TRBV7-7
j_gene: TRBJ2-7
CDR3nt: TGTGCCAGCGGAACGGGACTAGCGGGAGGGCCACGCTCCTACGAGCAGTACTTC
CDR3aa: CASGTGLAGGPRSYEQYF

d_gene: NA
abundance: NA
v_gene: TRBV11-1
j_gene: TRBJ2-5
CDR3nt: TGTGCCAGCAGCCCGCCTGAGTGGTCTGGGAACTGGGAGACCCAGTACTTC
CDR3aa: CASSPPEWSGNWETQYF

d_gene: NA
abundance: NA
v_gene: TRBV19
j_gene: TRBJ1-5
CDR3nt: TGTGCCAGTAGTATCGGGCGAGGAGGTTATTATCAGCCCCAGCATTTT
CDR3aa: CASSIGRGGYYQPQHF

d_gene: TRBD2
abundance: NA
v_gene: TRBV14
j_gene: TRBJ2-7
CDR3nt: TGTGCCAGCAGCCAACCGGGCGGGGGATACGAGCAGTACTTC
CDR3aa: CASSQPGGGYEQYF

d_gene: TRBD2
abundance: NA
v_gene: TRBV29-1
j_gene: TRBJ2-1
CDR3nt: TGCAGCGTTGAGGGACTAGCGGGGTCAAGCTCCTACAATGAGCAGTTCTTC
CDR3aa: CSVEGLAGSSSYNEQFF

d_gene: NA
abundance: NA
v_gene: TRBV5-6
j_gene: TRBJ2-7
CDR3nt: TGTGCCAGCAGCTTGCCTAGCCCACGCTACGAGCAGTACTTC
CDR3aa: CASSLPSPRYEQYF

d_gene: TRBD1
abundance: NA
v_gene: TRBV7-9
j_gene: TRBJ2-2
CDR3nt: TGTGCCAGCAGCCAGGGACAGCTCACCGGGGAGCTGTTTTTT
CDR3aa: CASSQGQLTGELFF

d_gene: NA
abundance: NA
v_gene: TRBV7-9
j_gene: TRBJ2-7
CDR3nt: TGTGCCAGCAGCTCGGATTTTTACGAGCAGTACTTC
CDR3aa: CASSSDFYEQYF

d_gene: NA
abundance: NA
v_gene: TRBV15
j_gene: TRBJ1-5
CDR3nt: TGTGCCACCAGCAGTGACAGAATTAGCAATCAGCCCCAGCATTTT
CDR3aa: CATSSDRISNQPQHF

d_gene: NA
abundance: NA
v_gene: TRBV7-6
j_gene: TRBJ2-7
CDR3nt: TGTGCCAGCAGCCTAGAGGGCAGGCTAGAGGAGCAGTACTTC
CDR3aa: CASSLEGRLEEQYF

d_gene: NA
abundance: NA
v_gene: TRBV6-5
j_gene: TRBJ2-1
CDR3nt: TGTGCCAGCAGTATCCGAGGGGACGCCTGGATCTTC
CDR3aa: CASSIRGDAWIF

d_gene: TRBD2
abundance: NA
v_gene: TRBV7-9
j_gene: TRBJ2-3
CDR3nt: TGTGCCAGTGGGGGGACTAGGGGCACAGATACGCAGTATTTT
CDR3aa: CASGGTRGTDTQYF

d_gene: TRBD2
abundance: NA
v_gene: TRBV19
j_gene: TRBJ2-7
CDR3nt: TGTGCCAGTAGTATCGGTAGCGGGAGCTACGAGCAGTACTTC
CDR3aa: CASSIGSGSYEQYF

d_gene: NA
abundance: few
v_gene: TRBV10-1
j_gene: TRBJ2-7
CDR3nt: TGCGCCAGCAGTGAAGAGCTAGGGAGCTCCTACGAGCAGTACTTC
CDR3aa: CASSEELGSSYEQYF

d_gene: NA
abundance: NA
v_gene: TRBV11-2
j_gene: TRBJ2-1
CDR3nt: TGTGCCAGCAACGAAGGCAAGTGGGGGGAATACAATGAGCAGTTCTTC
CDR3aa: CASNEGKWGEYNEQFF

d_gene: NA
abundance: NA
v_gene: TRBV7-9
j_gene: TRBJ1-2
CDR3nt: TGTGCCAGCAGCTTTCAGGCGTTAGGTTCAACGTTCAACTATGGCTACACCTTC
CDR3aa: CASSFQALGSTFNYGYTF

d_gene: TRBD2
abundance: NA
v_gene: TRBV28
j_gene: TRBJ2-5
CDR3nt: TGTGCCAGCAGTACCATCGGGGGGTCGGACCGAGAGACCCAGTACTTC
CDR3aa: CASSTIGGSDRETQYF

d_gene: TRBD2
abundance: NA
v_gene: TRBV29-1
j_gene: TRBJ2-3
CDR3nt: TGCAGCGTTGAACTAGCGGGAGGACGCACAACAGATACGCAGTATTTT
CDR3aa: CSVELAGGRTTDTQYF

d_gene: NA
abundance: once
v_gene: TRBV10-2
j_gene: TRBJ1-1
CDR3nt: TGCGCCAGCAGTGAGTGGGCAACTGAAGCTTTCTTT
CDR3aa: CASSEWATEAFF

d_gene: NA
abundance: NA
v_gene: TRBV7-6
j_gene: TRBJ2-7
CDR3nt: TGTGCCAGCGCCTGGGGCGAGTCCTACGAGCAGTACTTC
CDR3aa: CASAWGESYEQYF

d_gene: TRBD1
abundance: NA
v_gene: TRBV5-1
j_gene: TRBJ2-1
CDR3nt: TGCGCCAGCAGTAGAACTCCCCGGGACAGGGGGCACAATGAGCAGTTCTTC
CDR3aa: CASSRTPRDRGHNEQFF

d_gene: NA
abundance: NA
v_gene: TRBV7-9
j_gene: TRBJ2-1
CDR3nt: TGTGCCAGCAGCGGGGAAGGGCTTGAGCAGTTCTTC
CDR3aa: CASSGEGLEQFF

d_gene: TRBD2
abundance: once
v_gene: TRBV7-9
j_gene: TRBJ2-3
CDR3nt: TGTGCCAGCAGCTTAGTGGGGATAACTAGCGGAATCTACACAGATACGCAGTATTTT
CDR3aa: CASSLVGITSGIYTDTQYF

d_gene: TRBD1
abundance: once
v_gene: TRBV11-1
j_gene: TRBJ2-7
CDR3nt: TGTGCCAGCAGCTTATTAACAGGGGGCTCCCCCGAGCAGTACTTC
CDR3aa: CASSLLTGGSPEQYF